The rows below give T cell receptor beta chains drawn from one sample of a study of blood T cell repertoires in COVID-19. TCRdb keeps only in-frame clones here, not all; method: immunoSEQ multiplex PCR. The sample has some 120,000 clones, around four fifths seen once. Sequencing was carried out using peripheral blood. These receptors were taken from a man older than 75 with active or convalescent COVID-19. CDR3s include the opening cysteine and the closing phenylalanine or tryptophan. A D gene is named only where the DNA matches it firmly. Clone size is not always given. Where it is, it says once, few, many or a class for expanded clones.

j_call: TRBJ1-1; v_call: TRBV28; clone_size: .; d_call: .; cdr3_nt: TGTGCCAGCAGTTCCCACGCACAGAACACTGAAGCTTTCTTT; cdr3_aa: CASSSHAQNTEAFF
j_call: TRBJ1-1; v_call: TRBV4-2; clone_size: once; d_call: TRBD1; cdr3_nt: TGTGCCAGCAGCCAAGACCCGGGACAGATGAACACTGAAGCTTTCTTT; cdr3_aa: CASSQDPGQMNTEAFF
j_call: TRBJ1-1; v_call: TRBV6-2/TRBV6-3; clone_size: .; d_call: .; cdr3_nt: TGTGCCAGCAGTTTTGGGGCTACTGAAGCTTTCTTT; cdr3_aa: CASSFGATEAFF
j_call: TRBJ1-1; v_call: TRBV29-1; clone_size: .; d_call: .; cdr3_nt: TGCAGCGTTGAGCGTGGGGGGGACACTGAAGCTTTCTTT; cdr3_aa: CSVERGGDTEAFF
j_call: TRBJ2-5; v_call: TRBV7-9; clone_size: once; d_call: TRBD1; cdr3_nt: TGTGCCAGCACCCTAGGGGGGGACAGGGTTGAAGAGACCCAGTACTTC; cdr3_aa: CASTLGGDRVEETQYF
j_call: TRBJ1-1; v_call: TRBV7-3; clone_size: .; d_call: TRBD1; cdr3_nt: TGTGCCAGCAGCAGACAGGGGGCGAACACTGAAGCTTTCTTT; cdr3_aa: CASSRQGANTEAFF
j_call: TRBJ1-1; v_call: TRBV18; clone_size: .; d_call: TRBD1; cdr3_nt: TGTGCCAGCTCAACGACAGGGGGTGACACTGAAGCTTTCTTT; cdr3_aa: CASSTTGGDTEAFF
j_call: TRBJ2-1; v_call: TRBV18; clone_size: .; d_call: .; cdr3_nt: TGTGCCAGCTCACCACCCCAAATTTACAATGAGCAGTTCTTC; cdr3_aa: CASSPPQIYNEQFF
j_call: TRBJ1-4; v_call: TRBV6-5; clone_size: .; d_call: TRBD1; cdr3_nt: TGTGTCAGCAGTTACTCCAGGACAGGGGCAGATGAAAAACTGTTTTTT; cdr3_aa: CVSSYSRTGADEKLFF
j_call: TRBJ1-1; v_call: TRBV7-3; clone_size: .; d_call: .; cdr3_nt: TGTGCCAGCAGCTCGTGGGGAGAACGGGGTGAAGCTTTCTTT; cdr3_aa: CASSSWGERGEAFF
j_call: TRBJ1-1; v_call: TRBV28; clone_size: .; d_call: .; cdr3_nt: TGTGCCAGCAGTCTCCCGGGAGGGACCCTGCGCGGAGCTTTCTTT; cdr3_aa: CASSLPGGTLRGAFF
j_call: TRBJ2-5; v_call: TRBV2; clone_size: .; d_call: TRBD2; cdr3_nt: TGTGCCAGCAGCACAGGACTAGCGGGTTCACAAGAGACCCAGTACTTC; cdr3_aa: CASSTGLAGSQETQYF
j_call: TRBJ1-1; v_call: TRBV29-1; clone_size: .; d_call: .; cdr3_nt: TGCAGCGTTACCACAGCGAACACTGAAGCTTTCTTT; cdr3_aa: CSVTTANTEAFF
j_call: TRBJ2-1; v_call: TRBV4-3; clone_size: .; d_call: .; cdr3_nt: TGCGCCAGCAGCCAAGATCTTCAGGAAAGATCCTACAATGAGCAGTTCTTC; cdr3_aa: CASSQDLQERSYNEQFF
j_call: TRBJ2-5; v_call: TRBV5-5; clone_size: .; d_call: .; cdr3_nt: TGTGCCAGCAGCCATCAGCCGGGGTACCAAGAGACCCAGTACTTC; cdr3_aa: CASSHQPGYQETQYF
j_call: TRBJ1-2; v_call: TRBV2; clone_size: .; d_call: .; cdr3_nt: TGTGCCAGCAGTGAAGCCAGGGACTATGGCTACACCTTC; cdr3_aa: CASSEARDYGYTF
j_call: TRBJ2-7; v_call: TRBV7-2; clone_size: .; d_call: .; cdr3_nt: TGTGCCAGCAGCTTATACCCGGGGGACTCCTACGAGCAGTACTTC; cdr3_aa: CASSLYPGDSYEQYF
j_call: TRBJ1-1; v_call: TRBV6-2/TRBV6-3; clone_size: few; d_call: .; cdr3_nt: TGTGCCAGCATCCCACTGGGGAGCGCTGAAGCTTTCTTT; cdr3_aa: CASIPLGSAEAFF
j_call: TRBJ1-1; v_call: TRBV11-2; clone_size: .; d_call: TRBD1; cdr3_nt: TGTGCCAGCTCCCTTGGCAGGACAGGGCCCACTGAAGCTTTCTTT; cdr3_aa: CASSLGRTGPTEAFF
j_call: TRBJ2-7; v_call: TRBV7-8; clone_size: .; d_call: .; cdr3_nt: TGTGCCAGCAGCCCCGGGAATTCCTACGAGCAGTACTTC; cdr3_aa: CASSPGNSYEQYF
j_call: TRBJ2-7; v_call: TRBV28; clone_size: .; d_call: .; cdr3_nt: TGTGCCAGCAGTTCAGGGGTTACATACGAGCAGTACTTC; cdr3_aa: CASSSGVTYEQYF
j_call: TRBJ2-7; v_call: TRBV6-2/TRBV6-3; clone_size: .; d_call: .; cdr3_nt: TGTGCCAGCAGTCGACAGGCCTACGAGCAGTACTTC; cdr3_aa: CASSRQAYEQYF
j_call: TRBJ1-2; v_call: TRBV24-1; clone_size: .; d_call: .; cdr3_nt: TGTGCCACCAGCCGAGGGGGGGACTATGGCTACACCTTC; cdr3_aa: CATSRGGDYGYTF
j_call: TRBJ2-5; v_call: TRBV5-1; clone_size: .; d_call: TRBD1; cdr3_nt: TGCGCCAGCAGCTCGACAGGGGGAGAGACCCAGTACTTC; cdr3_aa: CASSSTGGETQYF
j_call: TRBJ2-7; v_call: TRBV9; clone_size: once; d_call: TRBD1; cdr3_nt: TGTGCCAGCAGCGTAGGTTTTGGGACAGGGAATTGGGAGCAGTACTTC; cdr3_aa: CASSVGFGTGNWEQYF
j_call: TRBJ2-1; v_call: TRBV5-5; clone_size: .; d_call: .; cdr3_nt: TGTGCCAGCAGCCTGCTGTTTTCGACAGCCTACAATGAGCAGTTCTTC; cdr3_aa: CASSLLFSTAYNEQFF
j_call: TRBJ2-7; v_call: TRBV3-1/TRBV3-2; clone_size: .; d_call: .; cdr3_nt: TGTGCCAGCAGCCACTTATTGGACAGCCCCTCCTACGAGCAGTACTTC; cdr3_aa: CASSHLLDSPSYEQYF
j_call: TRBJ1-2; v_call: TRBV21-1; clone_size: .; d_call: .; cdr3_nt: TGTGCCAGCAACGTTAAGGGGGTGGAAGGCTACACCTTC; cdr3_aa: CASNVKGVEGYTF
j_call: TRBJ2-3; v_call: TRBV9; clone_size: .; d_call: TRBD1; cdr3_nt: TGTGCCAGCAGCGTAGTACAGGGGGTGGCAGATACGCAGTATTTT; cdr3_aa: CASSVVQGVADTQYF
j_call: TRBJ2-1; v_call: TRBV4-2; clone_size: .; d_call: .; cdr3_nt: TGTGCCAGCAGCCAAGAGGCCAGCGGAAGGTACAATGAGCAGTTCTTC; cdr3_aa: CASSQEASGRYNEQFF
j_call: TRBJ2-2; v_call: TRBV3-1/TRBV3-2; clone_size: .; d_call: TRBD2; cdr3_nt: TGTGCCAGCAGACCCACTAGCGGGGGGGCAAACACCGGGGAGCTGTTTTTT; cdr3_aa: CASRPTSGGANTGELFF